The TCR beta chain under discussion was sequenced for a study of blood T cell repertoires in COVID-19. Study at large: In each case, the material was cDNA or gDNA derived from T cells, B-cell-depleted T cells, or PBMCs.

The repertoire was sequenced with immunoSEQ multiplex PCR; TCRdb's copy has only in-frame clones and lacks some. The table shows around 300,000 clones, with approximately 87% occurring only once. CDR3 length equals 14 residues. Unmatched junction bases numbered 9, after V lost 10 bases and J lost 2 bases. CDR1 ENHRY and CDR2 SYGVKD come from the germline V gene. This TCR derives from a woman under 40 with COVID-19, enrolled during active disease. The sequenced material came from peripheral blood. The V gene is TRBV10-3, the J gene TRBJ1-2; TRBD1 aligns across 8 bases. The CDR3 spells CATAVGQANYGYTF. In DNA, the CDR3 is TGTGCCACCGCTGTGGGACAGGCCAACTATGGCTACACCTTC.